The clone carrying this T cell receptor (beta chain) was observed a few times. Thyroid surgery had not been preceded by any treatment in any patient. This sample is part of a study of metastatic and nonmetastatic thyroid tumors. CDR1 and CDR2 from the germline V gene are MNHEY and SVGAGI. This CDR3 is built from 14 residues. The V end lost 4 bases, the J end lost 7 bases, and 16 bases lay between the germline ends. Original processing methods: Construction of a distant-metastasis classifier for papillary thyroid cancer relied on CDR3 differences across clinicopathological groups. TCRdb re-called clones from the PCR reads using MiXCR. TCRdb's processing, not the study's, gives the V and J calls here. The profile shows approximately 31,000 clones, roughly 30% of them singletons.

This clonotype was obtained from a female donor with papillary thyroid cancer or a benign thyroid nodule (not recorded which). Some clones in this sample may be carry-over from other donors' samples. The V gene is TRBV6-5, the J gene TRBJ1-2; D gene unclear. The sequenced sample was blood. CDR3 bases: TGTGCCAGCAGTTCGACGGCTCAGGCACTTGGCTACACCTTC. Amino acids: CASSSTAQALGYTF.